Listed below are T cell receptor beta chains from one sample, sequenced in a study of long-term antiretroviral therapy in people with HIV. Sequenced by immunoSEQ multiplex PCR; TCRdb stores in-frame clones only, minus some. The sample has more than 15,000 clones, roughly 77% seen once. The material sequenced was unsorted PBMCs, taken 0.3 years after starting antiretroviral therapy. These receptors were collected from a man aged 18-30 years with HIV. The CDR3 runs from the conserved cysteine through the conserved F or W. Fields, in order: V gene, J gene, D gene, clone size, CDR3 protein, CDR3 DNA. The D gene is left open where the match is weak. Size tells how often a clone was seen (once, few, many) or the class of an expanded clone, and some rows leave it out.

TRBV28	TRBJ2-3	NA	NA	CACRTRIGPDTQYF	TGTGCCTGCAGGACTCGTATAGGCCCAGATACGCAGTATTTT
TRBV5-6	TRBJ2-7	TRBD1	NA	CASSFLDRALYEQYF	TGTGCCAGCAGCTTCCTGGACAGGGCCTTGTACGAGCAGTACTTC
TRBV6-6	TRBJ2-2	NA	NA	CASSYSGVYAGELFF	TGTGCCAGCAGTTACTCGGGGGTATATGCCGGGGAGCTGTTTTTT
TRBV6-1	TRBJ1-1	NA	NA	CASSDRGIEAFF	TGTGCCAGCAGCGATAGGGGGATTGAAGCTTTCTTT
TRBV28	TRBJ1-1	NA	few	CASSFTPNTEAFF	TGTGCCAGCAGTTTTACACCGAACACTGAAGCTTTCTTT
TRBV6-5	TRBJ1-1	NA	NA	CASSSTLMNTEAFF	TGTGCCAGCAGTTCGACGCTAATGAACACTGAAGCTTTCTTT
TRBV9	TRBJ2-2	NA	NA	CASSVGTDTGELFF	TGTGCCAGCAGCGTAGGAACAGACACCGGGGAGCTGTTTTTT
TRBV14	TRBJ2-1	TRBD1	few	CASSQEGQGKNEQFF	TGTGCCAGCAGCCAAGAGGGACAGGGGAAGAATGAGCAGTTCTTC
TRBV2	TRBJ2-1	NA	NA	CASKGYNEQFF	TGTGCCAGCAAAGGGTACAATGAGCAGTTCTTC
TRBV2	TRBJ1-4	NA	once	CASRPGTPHREKLFF	TGTGCCAGCCGACCGGGGACACCGCATCGGGAAAAACTGTTTTTT
TRBV7-9	TRBJ1-6	TRBD1	once	CASSFVGQGNSPLHF	TGTGCCAGCAGCTTCGTGGGACAGGGGAATTCACCCCTCCACTTT
TRBV19	TRBJ2-5	TRBD2	NA	CASSVLPGGTSLKETQYF	TGTGCCAGTAGTGTACTCCCGGGCGGGACTAGCCTAAAAGAGACCCAGTACTTC
TRBV18	TRBJ1-6	NA	NA	CASSPDQVNNSPLHF	TGTGCCAGCTCACCTGATCAGGTTAATAATTCACCCCTCCACTTT
TRBV7-9	TRBJ1-3	TRBD1	NA	CASSVDRDAGNTIYF	TGTGCCAGCAGCGTCGACAGGGACGCTGGAAACACCATATATTTT
TRBV11-2	TRBJ1-1	TRBD1	NA	CASSLFRPGTGDAEAFF	TGTGCCAGCAGCTTATTCCGTCCCGGGACAGGGGATGCTGAAGCTTTCTTT
TRBV9	TRBJ2-5	NA	NA	CASSAVGTTRQETQYF	TGTGCCAGCAGCGCCGTCGGGACGACACGCCAAGAGACCCAGTACTTC
TRBV14	TRBJ1-4	NA	NA	CASSMVGLGEKLFF	TGTGCCAGCAGCATGGTGGGTCTTGGTGAAAAACTGTTTTTT
TRBV5-1	TRBJ2-5	NA	NA	CASSLSANKETQYF	TGCGCCAGCAGCTTGTCGGCAAATAAAGAGACCCAGTACTTC
TRBV27	TRBJ1-3	NA	NA	CASSFTGYPGNTIYF	TGTGCCAGCAGTTTCACGGGGTACCCTGGAAACACCATATATTTT
TRBV29-1	TRBJ2-2	TRBD2	NA	CSVGGLAGKRSGELFF	TGCAGCGTTGGTGGACTAGCGGGGAAGAGGTCCGGGGAGCTGTTTTTT
TRBV6-5	TRBJ1-2	NA	NA	CASSSHLQGLDGYTF	TGTGCCAGCAGTTCTCACTTACAGGGCTTAGATGGCTACACCTTC
TRBV7-9	TRBJ1-1	TRBD1	once	CASSTPRDRVWNTEAFF	TGTGCCAGCAGCACCCCCCGGGACAGGGTTTGGAACACTGAAGCTTTCTTT
TRBV18	TRBJ1-4	NA	NA	CASSPRQGKEKLFF	TGTGCCAGCTCACCGCGCCAGGGCAAGGAAAAACTGTTTTTT
TRBV18	TRBJ1-4	NA	NA	CASSRSGGNEKLFF	TGTGCCAGCTCACGATCGGGGGGTAATGAAAAACTGTTTTTT
TRBV6-6	TRBJ2-7	NA	few	CASSFSYEQYF	TGTGCCAGCAGTTTCAGCTACGAGCAGTACTTC
TRBV5-1	TRBJ1-4	NA	NA	CASSLRGANEKLFF	TGCGCCAGCAGCTTGAGGGGGGCTAATGAAAAACTGTTTTTT
TRBV7-9	TRBJ2-2	TRBD1	NA	CASSPRGDRVTGELFF	TGTGCCAGCAGCCCAAGGGGCGACAGGGTCACCGGGGAGCTGTTTTTT
TRBV6-5	TRBJ2-2	NA	NA	CASSYSTSSNTGELFF	TGTGCCAGCAGTTACTCGACATCCTCGAACACCGGGGAGCTGTTTTTT
TRBV5-1	TRBJ2-5	NA	once	CASSLGGGETQYF	TGCGCCAGCAGCTTGGGCGGGGGCGAGACCCAGTACTTC
TRBV19	TRBJ1-5	NA	NA	CASSISHNQPQHF	TGTGCCAGTAGTATATCGCATAATCAGCCCCAGCATTTT
TRBV19	TRBJ2-2	TRBD2	NA	CATRRGRAGELFF	TGTGCCACCCGGCGGGGGAGAGCCGGGGAGCTGTTTTTT
TRBV5-5	TRBJ1-1	NA	NA	CASSLDGGWGTEAFF	TGTGCCAGCAGCTTGGACGGGGGTTGGGGCACTGAAGCTTTCTTT
TRBV10-2	TRBJ1-5	NA	NA	CASTPSGWSFNQPQHF	TGCGCCAGCACCCCCTCGGGGTGGTCCTTCAATCAGCCCCAGCATTTT
TRBV27	TRBJ1-1	NA	NA	CASSLIGPGHSEAFF	TGTGCCAGCAGTTTAATAGGCCCCGGACACAGTGAAGCTTTCTTT
TRBV2	TRBJ1-1	NA	NA	CASAPKEETFF	TGTGCCAGCGCACCTAAGGAAGAGACTTTCTTT
TRBV5-1	TRBJ2-1	TRBD2	NA	CASSTTSGGRARSYNEQFF	TGCGCCAGCAGCACGACTAGCGGGGGCCGAGCCCGATCCTACAATGAGCAGTTCTTC
TRBV2	TRBJ1-2	TRBD1	NA	CARHSTGGFGYTF	TGTGCCAGACACTCGACAGGGGGATTCGGCTACACCTTC
TRBV20-1	TRBJ1-3	NA	once	CSAGGRNTIYF	TGCAGTGCGGGGGGCCGAAACACCATATATTTT
TRBV7-9	TRBJ1-2	TRBD1	NA	CASSPNSGQRNYGYTF	TGTGCCAGCAGCCCGAACTCGGGACAGAGGAACTATGGCTACACCTTC
TRBV6-6	TRBJ1-5	NA	NA	CASSYLQENQPQHF	TGTGCCAGCAGTTACCTACAGGAGAATCAGCCCCAGCATTTT
TRBV7-6	TRBJ2-3	NA	NA	CASGEGPDTQYF	TGTGCCAGCGGTGAGGGTCCAGATACGCAGTATTTT
TRBV5-4	TRBJ1-2	NA	NA	CASSLEVTEGYGYTF	TGTGCCAGCAGCTTGGAGGTCACAGAGGGCTATGGCTACACCTTC
TRBV19	TRBJ2-5	NA	NA	CASNQGIGAETQYF	TGTGCCAGTAATCAGGGGATAGGTGCGGAGACCCAGTACTTC
TRBV5-4	TRBJ2-7	NA	NA	CASSLGVAYEQYF	TGTGCCAGCAGCTTGGGCGTTGCCTACGAGCAGTACTTC
TRBV7-9	TRBJ2-3	NA	NA	CASSFPTGAGTDTQYF	TGTGCCAGCAGCTTCCCAACGGGGGCGGGCACAGATACGCAGTATTTT